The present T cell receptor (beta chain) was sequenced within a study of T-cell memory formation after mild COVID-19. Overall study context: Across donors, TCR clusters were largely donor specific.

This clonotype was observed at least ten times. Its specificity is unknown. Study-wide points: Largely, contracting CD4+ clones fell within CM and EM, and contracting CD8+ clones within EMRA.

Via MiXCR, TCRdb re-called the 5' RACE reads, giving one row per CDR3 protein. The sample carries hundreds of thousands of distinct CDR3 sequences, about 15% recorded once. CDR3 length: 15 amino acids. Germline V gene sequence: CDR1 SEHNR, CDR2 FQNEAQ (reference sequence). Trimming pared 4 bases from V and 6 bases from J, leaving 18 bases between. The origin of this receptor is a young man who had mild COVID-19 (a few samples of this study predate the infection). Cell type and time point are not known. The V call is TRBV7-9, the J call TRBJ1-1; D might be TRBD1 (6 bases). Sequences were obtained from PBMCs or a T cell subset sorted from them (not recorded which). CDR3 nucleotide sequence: TGTGCCAGCAGCTCCCAGGGGAGTGTAGTAGCTGAAGCTTTCTTT. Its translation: CASSSQGSVVAEAFF.